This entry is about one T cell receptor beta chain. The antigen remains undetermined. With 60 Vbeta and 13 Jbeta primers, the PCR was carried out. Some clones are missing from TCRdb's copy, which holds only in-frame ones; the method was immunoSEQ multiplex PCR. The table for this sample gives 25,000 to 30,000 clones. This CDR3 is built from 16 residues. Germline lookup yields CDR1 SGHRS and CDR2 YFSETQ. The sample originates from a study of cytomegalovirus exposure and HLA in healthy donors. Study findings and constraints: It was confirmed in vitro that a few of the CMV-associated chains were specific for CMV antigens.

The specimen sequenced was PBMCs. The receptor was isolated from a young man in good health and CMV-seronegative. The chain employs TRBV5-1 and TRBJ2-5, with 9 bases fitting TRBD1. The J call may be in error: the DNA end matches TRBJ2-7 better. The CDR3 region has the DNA TGCGCCAGCAGCCCGGGTGGGGGGACAGGGAATCACGAGCAGTACTTC. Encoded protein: CASSPGGGTGNHEQYF.